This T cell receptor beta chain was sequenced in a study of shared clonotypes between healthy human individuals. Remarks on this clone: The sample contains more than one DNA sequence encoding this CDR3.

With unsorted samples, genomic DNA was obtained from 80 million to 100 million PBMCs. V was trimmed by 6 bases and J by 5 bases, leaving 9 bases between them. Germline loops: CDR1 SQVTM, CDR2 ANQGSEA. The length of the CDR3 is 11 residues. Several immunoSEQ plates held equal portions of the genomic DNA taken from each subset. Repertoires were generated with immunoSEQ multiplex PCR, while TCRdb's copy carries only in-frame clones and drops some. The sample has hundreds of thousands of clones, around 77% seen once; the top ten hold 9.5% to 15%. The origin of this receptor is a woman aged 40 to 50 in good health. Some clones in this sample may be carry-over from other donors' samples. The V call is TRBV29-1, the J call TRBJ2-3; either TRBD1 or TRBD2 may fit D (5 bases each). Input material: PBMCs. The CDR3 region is CSVDGGDTQYF. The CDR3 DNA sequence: TGCAGCGTGGATGGGGGAGATACGCAGTATTTT.